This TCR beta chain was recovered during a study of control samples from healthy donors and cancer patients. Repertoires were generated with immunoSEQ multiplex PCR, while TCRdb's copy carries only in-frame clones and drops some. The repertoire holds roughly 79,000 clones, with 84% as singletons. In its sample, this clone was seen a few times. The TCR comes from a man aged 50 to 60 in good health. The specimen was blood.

The CDR3 protein is CASSDGAGETGELFF. In nucleotides, the CDR3 is TGTGCCAGCAGTGATGGGGCAGGGGAGACCGGGGAGCTGTTTTTT. The rearrangement links TRBV25-1 to TRBJ2-2; tentatively, D is TRBD1 (6 bases). This CDR3 is built from 15 residues. Germline CDR1 is MGHDK and CDR2 is SYGVNS. V dropped 3 bases and J dropped 5 bases, with 13 bases sitting between them.